Shown below are 7 T cell receptor beta chains from a single sample sequenced in a study of blood T cell repertoires in COVID-19. Sequencing used immunoSEQ multiplex PCR; TCRdb keeps in-frame clones, though not all of them. Of around 250,000 clones in the sample, 70% to 90% are singletons; the top ten hold about 1.5%. The sample consisted of PBMCs or T cells enriched from blood (not recorded which). Receptors originate from a woman aged 45 to 65 who had recovered from COVID-19.

In DNA form, the CDR3 reads TGTGCCAGCAGTGACTCGACGGGGGATGGCTACACCTTC. Translating it yields CASSDSTGDGYTF. The V gene is TRBV6-4, the J gene TRBJ1-2; D perhaps matches TRBD1 (5 bases). The CDR3 loop spans 13 amino acids. The V and J ends lost 0 bases and 6 bases respectively, with 8 bases between them. Per germline, CDR1 MRHNA and CDR2 SNTAGT.

V gene TRBV5-1 combines with J gene TRBJ1-4; no clear D gene. Trimming took off 0 bases at V and 8 bases at J, with 14 bases between the two ends. Germline V gene sequence: CDR1 SGHRS, CDR2 YFSETQ. The length of the CDR3 is 15 residues. CDR3 nucleotides: TGCGCCAGCAGCTTGGCCAGGCAGCGAGGGGAAAAACTGTTTTTT. Protein: CASSLARQRGEKLFF.

This clone was detected once. The chain uses TRBV10-3 and TRBJ2-1; 7 bases fit TRBD2. The CDR3 length is 18 residues. J lost 0 bases, V lost 5 bases, and 13 bases had no gene match. CDR1 and CDR2 (germline): ENHRY, SYGVKD. The CDR3 DNA follows: TGTGCCATCAGTTGGCGAGCGGGATTAATATCCTCCTACAATGAGCAGTTCTTC. This codes for CAISWRAGLISSYNEQFF.

The J gene is TRBJ2-3, the V gene TRBV28; no clear D. The V end lost 3 bases, the J end lost 4 bases, and 8 bases lay between the germline ends. The CDR3 consists of 13 residues. Germline values: CDR1 MDHEN, CDR2 SYDVKM. In nucleotides, the CDR3 is TGTGCCAGCAGTTTGACTGTTGCAGATACGCAGTATTTT. It specifies CASSLTVADTQYF.

The rearrangement joins TRBV24-1 to TRBJ1-1; TRBD1 agrees at 10 bases. Losses at the gene ends were 3 bases for V and 10 bases for J; bases not matched to a gene: 10. The CDR3 covers 15 residues. From germline, CDR1 is KGHDR and CDR2 SFDVKD. The CDR3 protein is CATSDPRQGAGRAFF. The CDR3, as DNA: TGTGCCACCAGTGATCCCCGACAGGGGGCCGGGAGAGCTTTCTTT.

The chain carries TRBV28 and TRBJ2-6, with D possibly TRBD2 on 5 matching bases. This CDR3 is 16 amino acids long. CDR1 is MDHEN and CDR2 is SYDVKM in the germline V gene. Trimming shortened V by 6 bases and J by 1 base, and 13 bases separated the two germline ends. The CDR3 DNA is TGTGCCAGCAGCCCCCTGGAGGATTCTGGGGCCAACGTCCTGACTTTC. Residues: CASSPLEDSGANVLTF.

The CDR3 region is CASSVGTLSQFF. DNA of the CDR3: TGTGCCAGCAGTGTGGGGACTCTATCGCAGTTCTTC. V and J are TRBV6-2 or TRBV6-3 and TRBJ2-1, with a possible D match to TRBD2 (6 bases). This CDR3 is 12 amino acids long. The V gene lost 5 bases and the J gene lost 12 bases, with 14 bases spanning the gap. Germline CDR1 and CDR2: MNHEY and SVGEGT.